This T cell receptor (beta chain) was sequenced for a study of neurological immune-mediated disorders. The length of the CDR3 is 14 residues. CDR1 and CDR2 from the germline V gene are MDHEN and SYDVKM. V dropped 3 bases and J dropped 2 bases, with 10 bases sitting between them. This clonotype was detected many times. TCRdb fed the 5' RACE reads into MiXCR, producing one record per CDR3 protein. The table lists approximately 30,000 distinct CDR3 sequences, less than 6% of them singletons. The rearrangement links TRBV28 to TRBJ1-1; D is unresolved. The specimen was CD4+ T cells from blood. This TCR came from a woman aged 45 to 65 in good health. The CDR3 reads CASSLIQTNTEAFF. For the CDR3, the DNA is TGTGCCAGCAGTTTGATACAAACTAACACTGAAGCTTTCTTT. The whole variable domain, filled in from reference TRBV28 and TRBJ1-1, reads DVKVTQSSRYLVKRTGEKVFLECVQDMDHENMFWYRQDPGLGLRLIYFSYDVKMKEKGDIPEGYSVSREKKERFSLILESASTNQTSMYLCASSLIQTNTEAFFGQGTRLTVV.